The sequence of this T cell receptor beta chain was determined in a study of cytomegalovirus exposure and HLA in healthy donors. Study overall: The 90 to 150 validation repertoires used the same platform as the roughly 670 first-cohort repertoires (as reported by a later analysis).

Germline V CDR1 and CDR2: SGHVS, FQNEAQ. Trimming left V 4 bases short and J 7 bases short, with 17 bases between. This CDR3 spans 14 amino acids. With regard to this clone: Its antigen is currently unknown.

Notes on the study in general: The TCR clusters that emerged in the first cohort tended, a later analysis found, to co-occur in the 120 or so validation repertoires. TCR sequences were mostly rare, though some public TCRs occurred in many donors. It was 164 TCR beta chains that were listed as cytomegalovirus-associated.

The assay was immunoSEQ multiplex PCR, and TCRdb's table has in-frame clones only and misses some. The table lists approximately 160,000 clones, roughly nine tenths of them singletons. The sequencing sample was made of PBMCs. The V gene is TRBV7-8, the J gene TRBJ2-7; D perhaps matches TRBD2 (6 bases). The TCR was taken from a woman younger than 35 in good health and CMV-seropositive. The CDR3 loop reads CASSSAVGGREQYF. CDR3 DNA: TGTGCCAGCAGCTCAGCGGTCGGGGGTAGGGAGCAGTACTTC.